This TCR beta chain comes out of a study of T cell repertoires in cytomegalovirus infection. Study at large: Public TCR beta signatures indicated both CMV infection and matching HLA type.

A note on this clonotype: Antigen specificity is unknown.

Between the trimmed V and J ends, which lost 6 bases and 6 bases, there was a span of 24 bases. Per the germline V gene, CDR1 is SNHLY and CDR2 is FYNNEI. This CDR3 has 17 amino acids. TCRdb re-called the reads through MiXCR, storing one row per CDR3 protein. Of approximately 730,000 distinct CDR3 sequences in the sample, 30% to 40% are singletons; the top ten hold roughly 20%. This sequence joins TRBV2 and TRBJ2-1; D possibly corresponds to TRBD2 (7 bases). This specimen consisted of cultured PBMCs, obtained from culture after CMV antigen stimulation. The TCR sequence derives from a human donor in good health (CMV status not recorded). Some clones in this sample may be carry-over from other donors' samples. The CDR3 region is CASRTRGGQGRINEQFF. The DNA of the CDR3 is TGTGCCAGCAGGACTAGGGGGGGGCAGGGTCGGATCAATGAGCAGTTCTTC. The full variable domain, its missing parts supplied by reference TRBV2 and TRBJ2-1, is EPEVTQTPSHQVTQMGQEVILRCVPISNHLYFYWYRQILGQKVEFLVSFYNNEISEKSEIFDDQFSVERPDGSNFTLKIRSTKLEDSAMYFCASRTRGGQGRINEQFFGPGTRLTVL.